The 14 T cell receptor beta chains reported below all come from one sample, sequenced in a study of cytomegalovirus exposure and HLA in healthy donors. The PCR made use of 60 Vbeta and 13 Jbeta primers. Clones were read by immunoSEQ multiplex PCR, and TCRdb kept only the in-frame ones, dropping some. The sample includes about 88,000 clones, more than 80% seen only once; the top ten take around 2.3%. Material: PBMCs. Every receptor here comes from a man aged 18 to 30 in good health and CMV-seronegative.

The chain employs TRBV7-2 and TRBJ2-2; 8 bases line up with TRBD1. The length of the CDR3 is 15 residues. V shed 2 bases, J shed 8 bases, and the junction held 7 bases outside the gene matches. From germline, CDR1 is SGHTA and CDR2 FQGNSA. The CDR3 region is CASSLWPGGSGELFF. The CDR3 coding sequence is TGTGCCAGCAGCTTATGGCCAGGGGGCTCTGGGGAGCTGTTTTTT.

J is TRBJ2-7 and V is TRBV19, with 14 bases aligning to TRBD2. This CDR3 comprises 19 residues. V dropped 3 bases and J dropped 2; count of bases not matched to a gene: 12. Germline assignment: CDR1 LNHDA and CDR2 SQIVND (reference sequence). The CDR3 is CASSILSIGTSGSPYEQYF. CDR3 sequence (DNA): TGTGCCAGTAGTATCCTTTCGATTGGGACTAGCGGGAGTCCCTACGAGCAGTACTTC.

V is TRBV6-1 and J is TRBJ2-7, with 8 bases aligning to TRBD2. This CDR3 is 14 amino acids long. The germline V gene encodes CDR1 MNHNS and CDR2 SASEGT. The V segment lost 7 bases and the J segment 3 bases; nucleotides outside the gene matches: 8. This CDR3 is CASNLISGIYEQYF. DNA of the CDR3: TGTGCCAGCAACCTTATTAGCGGGATCTACGAGCAGTACTTC.

The rearrangement joins TRBV7-9 to TRBJ2-1; 13 positions agree with TRBD2. The V gene end was trimmed by 5 bases and the J gene end by 9 bases; junction bases not matched to a gene: 10. The V gene's germline CDR1 is SEHNR and CDR2 FQNEAQ (reference sequence). The length of the CDR3 is 16 residues. The CDR3 sequence: CASSERTSGSRGEQFF. The CDR3 nucleotides are TGTGCCAGCAGCGAACGGACTAGCGGGAGTAGGGGTGAGCAGTTCTTC.

The chain couples TRBV7-9 to TRBJ1-5; D might be TRBD1 (6 bases). Germline assignment: CDR1 SEHNR and CDR2 FQNEAQ (reference sequence). Trimming left V 4 bases short and J 0 bases short, with 13 bases between. The CDR3 length is 16 residues. Here the CDR3 reads CASSSGQLHSNQPQHF. The CDR3 region has the DNA TGTGCCAGCAGCTCCGGACAGCTTCATAGCAATCAGCCCCAGCATTTT.

The chain recombines TRBV5-4 with TRBJ2-5, with 9 bases that match TRBD1. In germline, CDR1 is SGHNT, CDR2 YYREEE (reference sequence). CDR3 length: 16 amino acids. V dropped 0 bases and J dropped 7; count of bases not matched to a gene: 10. CDR3 in amino acids: CASSLDFGTGQSTQYF. The CDR3 DNA sequence: TGTGCCAGCAGCTTGGACTTCGGGACAGGGCAGTCGACCCAGTACTTC.

The genes are TRBV7-6 and TRBJ2-5, with TRBD1 identical over 9 bases. Germline V lookup: CDR1 SGHVS, CDR2 FNYEAQ. There are 16 residues in the CDR3. J was trimmed by 6 bases and V by 5 bases; bases with no gene match: 13. Here the CDR3 reads CASSLAGGTGIQTQYF. The CDR3 DNA is TGTGCCAGCAGCCTCGCTGGCGGGACAGGGATCCAGACCCAGTACTTC.

V usage is TRBV19 and J usage is TRBJ2-2; D call uncertain. Per germline, CDR1 LNHDA and CDR2 SQIVND (reference sequence). The CDR3 loop spans 14 amino acids. Trimming removed 3 bases at V and 4 bases at J, with 9 bases between. The CDR3 nucleotides are TGTGCCAGTAGTATGATCACGGGCACCGGGGAGCTGTTTTTT. Its translation: CASSMITGTGELFF.

This chain connects TRBV7-8 to TRBJ2-5; D is ambiguous. The better agreement between TRBJ2-7 and the DNA end casts doubt on the J call. CDR3 size: 14 residues. Germline assignment: CDR1 SGHVS and CDR2 FQNEAQ. The CDR3 is CASSIGQSSYEQYF. The DNA for the CDR3 is TGTGCCAGCAGCATAGGCCAAAGCTCCTACGAGCAGTACTTC.

J is TRBJ2-7 and V is TRBV28, with 12 bases fitting TRBD2. After removal of 8 bases from V and 5 bases from J, the junction contained 7 bases not matched to a gene. CDR3 size: 14 residues. Germline CDR1 is MDHEN and CDR2 is SYDVKM. In nucleotides, the CDR3 is TGTGCCAGCGGACGACTAGCGGGAGACCACGAGCAGTACTTC. It encodes CASGRLAGDHEQYF.

This clone was recorded once. The chain has TRBV28 and TRBJ1-1; 11 positions match TRBD1. The CDR3 has 16 amino acids. Unmatched junction bases numbered 11, after V lost 5 bases and J lost 6 bases. Per germline, CDR1 MDHEN and CDR2 SYDVKM. CDR3 DNA: TGTGCCAGCAGTCTACTAAGGACAGGGGGCAATTCTGAAGCTTTCTTT. Translation: CASSLLRTGGNSEAFF.

The rearrangement uses TRBV28 and TRBJ2-1; TRBD1 matches 8 bases. The CDR3 contains 15 residues. V was pared by 5 bases and J by 5 bases, with 8 bases of the junction left unmatched. CDR1 is MDHEN, CDR2 SYDVKM, per germline. CDR3: CASSLRGTGDNEQFF. The CDR3 DNA reads as TGTGCCAGCAGTCTCAGGGGGACAGGAGACAATGAGCAGTTCTTC.

V gene TRBV4-1 combines with J gene TRBJ2-1; D is perhaps TRBD1 (6 bases). V was clipped by 1 base and J by 7 bases, with 11 bases between them. The V gene's germline CDR1 is MGHRA and CDR2 YSYEKL. The CDR3 is 14 residues long. The CDR3 coding sequence is TGCGCCAGCAGCCAAGGGTTGAGGGGGAATGAGCAGTTCTTC. Translating gives CASSQGLRGNEQFF.

The rearrangement links TRBV28 to TRBJ1-2, with D possibly TRBD1 on 5 matching bases. Germline CDR1 reads MDHEN; CDR2 reads SYDVKM. The CDR3 has 13 amino acids. The V and J ends lost 3 bases and 2 bases respectively, with 7 bases between them. In nucleotides, the CDR3 is TGTGCCAGCAGTTTGAACAGGAACTATGGCTACACCTTC. Translated: CASSLNRNYGYTF.